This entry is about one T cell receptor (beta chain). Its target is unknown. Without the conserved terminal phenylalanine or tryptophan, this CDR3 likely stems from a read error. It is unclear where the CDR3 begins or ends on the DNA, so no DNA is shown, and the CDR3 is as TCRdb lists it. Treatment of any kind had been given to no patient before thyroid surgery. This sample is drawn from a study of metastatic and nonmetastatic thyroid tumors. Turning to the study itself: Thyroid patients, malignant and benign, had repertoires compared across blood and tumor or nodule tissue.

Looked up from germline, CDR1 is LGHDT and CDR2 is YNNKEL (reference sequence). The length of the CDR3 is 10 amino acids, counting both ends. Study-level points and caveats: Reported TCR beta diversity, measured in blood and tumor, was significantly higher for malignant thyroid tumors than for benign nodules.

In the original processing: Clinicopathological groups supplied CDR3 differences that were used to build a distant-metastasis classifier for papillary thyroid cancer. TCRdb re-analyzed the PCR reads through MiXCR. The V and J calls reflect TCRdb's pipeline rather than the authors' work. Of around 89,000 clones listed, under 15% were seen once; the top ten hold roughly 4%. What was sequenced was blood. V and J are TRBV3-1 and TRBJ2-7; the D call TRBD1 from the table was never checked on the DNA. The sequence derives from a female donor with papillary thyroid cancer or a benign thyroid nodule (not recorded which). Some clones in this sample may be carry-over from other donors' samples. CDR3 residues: CASSPPPGSS.